One and the same sample provided the 18 T cell receptor beta chains below, sequenced in a study of early T cells in non-severe SARS-CoV-2 infection. Each CDR3 protein gets one entry after TCRdb re-called the 5' RACE reads with MiXCR. Counted here are more than 50,000 distinct CDR3 sequences, roughly 5.3% occurring once; the ten biggest clones make up roughly 6.4%. Sequenced: whole blood. These receptors all come from an adult who was a healthcare worker with PCR-confirmed SARS-CoV-2 infection or an uninfected control (not recorded which).

This clonotype was found many times. V and J are TRBV28 and TRBJ1-2; D unresolved. The V gene lost 7 bases and the J gene lost 10 bases, with 16 bases spanning the gap. The germline gives CDR1 MDHEN, CDR2 SYDVKM. There are 12 residues in the CDR3. The CDR3 reads CASTLRSTLYTF. The DNA of the CDR3 is TGTGCCAGCACCTTGAGAAGTACTCTCTACACCTTC.

V usage is TRBV12-3 or TRBV12-4 and J usage is TRBJ1-5; a weak D match, TRBD1 (6 bases). V lost 2 bases and J 5 bases, leaving 16 bases between the germline ends. CDR3 length: 16 amino acids. CDR3 residues: CASSLFNRGGDQPQHF. The CDR3 DNA is TGTGCCAGCAGTTTATTTAATCGGGGGGGCGATCAGCCCCAGCATTTT.

Ten or more counts support this clonotype. V is TRBV29-1 and J is TRBJ2-6; perhaps TRBD2 as D (5 bases). Germline V CDR1 and CDR2: SQVTM, ANQGSEA. Trimming cost V 5 bases and J 0 bases, with 11 bases left between them. The length of the CDR3 is 15 residues. The CDR3 DNA reads as TGCAGCGTTTTAGGACGGGGCTCTGGGGCCAACGTCCTGACTTTC. As protein: CSVLGRGSGANVLTF.

This clonotype was counted a few times. The chain links TRBV7-2 to TRBJ2-3; D tentatively reads TRBD1 or TRBD2 (5 bases each). V was trimmed by 5 bases and J by 0 bases, leaving 18 bases between them. The germline gives CDR1 SGHTA, CDR2 FQGNSA. This CDR3 spans 17 amino acids. The CDR3 DNA sequence: TGTGCCAGCAGCCCCCAGGCTGGGGGATCGAGCACAGATACGCAGTATTTT. Translated, it gives CASSPQAGGSSTDTQYF.

The genes are TRBV5-1 and TRBJ2-7; D is undetermined. Germline CDR1 SGHRS, CDR2 YFSETQ. Trimming removed 4 bases at V and 1 base at J, with 12 bases between. This CDR3 has 14 amino acids. The CDR3 reads CASSPTTGSYEQYF. As DNA, the CDR3 is TGCGCCAGCAGCCCAACTACTGGGTCCTACGAGCAGTACTTC.

This clonotype was observed a handful of times. The chain recombines TRBV7-2 with TRBJ1-3; D ambiguous. The CDR3 length is 14 residues. Germline CDR1 and CDR2: SGHTA and FQGNSA. With 1 base removed from V and 4 bases from J, the gap between germline ends came to 8 bases. CDR3 in amino acids: CASSLGSGGNTIYF. In nucleotides, the CDR3 is TGTGCCAGCAGCTTAGGTTCTGGAGGAAACACCATATATTTT.

In this sample, this clonotype turned up many times. This chain's CDR3 is CASSPGTPRLEQYF. The CDR3 nucleotides are TGCGCCAGCAGCCCGGGGACCCCCCGGTTGGAGCAGTACTTC. The genes are TRBV5-1 and TRBJ2-7, with D perhaps assigned TRBD1 or TRBD2 (5 bases each). The CDR3 has 14 amino acids. Between the trimmed V and J ends, which lost 4 bases and 7 bases, there was a span of 18 bases. Germline assignment: CDR1 SGHRS and CDR2 YFSETQ.

This clonotype was observed many times. The chain carries TRBV29-1 and TRBJ2-7, with unresolved D. The CDR3 spans 14 residues. Between the trimmed V and J ends, which lost 5 bases and 6 bases, there was a span of 20 bases. CDR1 is SQVTM and CDR2 is ANQGSEA in the germline V gene. As DNA, the CDR3 is TGCAGCGTTTCCCTTTCGCGAGGTTTGGGCGAGCAGTACTTC. This codes for CSVSLSRGLGEQYF.

A few counts support this clonotype. The V and J genes are TRBV21-1 and TRBJ1-6. TRBV21-1 is flagged as a pseudogene. The CDR3 is 15 residues long. The CDR3, as DNA: TGTGCCAGCAGCCGACTAGGACGTCGGAATTCACCCCTCCACTTT. Translating gives CASSRLGRRNSPLHF.

This clonotype was seen ten or more times. The chain combines TRBV20-1 with TRBJ2-3; 7 positions match TRBD2. The junction had 9 bases not matched to a gene; V was cut back by 3 bases and J by 3 bases. This CDR3 comprises 15 residues. The germline V gene has CDR1 DFQATT and CDR2 SNEGSKA (reference sequence). The CDR3 is CSASQPGGRTDTQYF. CDR3 sequence (DNA): TGCAGTGCTAGCCAACCGGGAGGTAGGACAGATACGCAGTATTTT.

This clonotype was seen many times. The genes are TRBV12-3 or TRBV12-4 and TRBJ1-2; 9 bases fit TRBD1. This CDR3 is built from 13 residues. Trimming at V came to 6 bases and at J to 8 bases, leaving 7 bases not matched to a gene. The CDR3 sequence is CASSQQGAGGYTF. CDR3 sequence (DNA): TGTGCCAGCAGCCAACAGGGGGCAGGAGGCTACACCTTC.

This clonotype was observed at least ten times. The chain employs TRBV20-1 and TRBJ2-1, with D unresolved. V was trimmed by 6 bases and J by 0 bases, leaving 12 bases between them. CDR3 length: 14 amino acids. Germline CDR1 reads DFQATT; CDR2 reads SNEGSKA (reference sequence). The CDR3 DNA follows: TGCAGTGCGGACCGCCACAGCTCCTACAATGAGCAGTTCTTC. Translation gives CSADRHSSYNEQFF.

The chain recombines TRBV20-1 with TRBJ2-1; D unresolved. Germline CDR1 reads DFQATT; CDR2 reads SNEGSKA (reference sequence). This CDR3 has 14 residues. V lost 1 base, J lost 3 bases, and 10 bases lay in between. The CDR3 loop reads CSARGPRIYNEQFF. The CDR3 DNA follows: TGCAGTGCTAGAGGTCCACGGATCTACAATGAGCAGTTCTTC.

This clonotype was seen ten or more times. This CDR3 reads CATSTLPGNYGYTF. The CDR3 DNA sequence: TGTGCCACCAGCACCCTCCCCGGGAACTATGGCTACACCTTC. The chain uses TRBV15 and TRBJ1-2; D call uncertain. Trimming took off 4 bases at V and 2 bases at J, with 11 bases between the two ends. The CDR3 is 14 residues long. In germline, CDR1 is LNHNV, CDR2 YYDKDF (reference sequence).

The chain uses TRBV10-3 and TRBJ2-2; tentatively, D is TRBD1 (6 bases). This CDR3 is 15 amino acids long. The germline CDR1 and CDR2 sequences are ENHRY and SYGVKD. With 2 bases removed from V and 0 bases from J, the gap between germline ends came to 7 bases. The CDR3 reads CAISEGTTNTGELFF. For the CDR3, the DNA is TGTGCCATCAGTGAGGGGACAACGAACACCGGGGAGCTGTTTTTT.

In its sample, this clonotype was seen many times. The chain has TRBV7-2 and TRBJ1-5, with D maybe TRBD1 (6 bases). The CDR3 contains 16 residues. Germline lookup yields CDR1 SGHTA and CDR2 FQGNSA. Trimming left V 6 bases short and J 5 bases short, with 20 bases between. The CDR3 reads CASRSPDRPFYQPQHF. DNA for the CDR3: TGTGCCAGCAGAAGCCCCGACAGGCCTTTCTATCAGCCCCAGCATTTT. The full variable domain, its missing parts supplied by reference TRBV7-2 and TRBJ1-5, is GAGVSQSPSNKVTEKGKDVELRCDPISGHTALYWYRQSLGQGLEFLIYFQGNSAPDKSGLPSDRFSAERTGGSVSTLTIQRTQQEDSAVYLCASRSPDRPFYQPQHFGDGTRLSIL.

This clonotype was seen a few times. The chain employs TRBV19 and TRBJ1-2, with a weak D call TRBD1 (6 bases). Germline-derived CDR1 and CDR2 are LNHDA and SQIVND (reference sequence). The CDR3 extends over 15 amino acids. V gave up 6 bases and J gave up 4 bases, with 18 bases separating them. This chain's CDR3 is CASSIARGKLYGYTF. DNA for the CDR3: TGTGCCAGTAGCATCGCCAGGGGAAAACTCTATGGCTACACCTTC.

There are many counts of this clonotype. The CDR3 DNA reads as TGTGCCAGCAGCTCGGGACAGAACTCTGGAAACACCATATATTTT. It specifies CASSSGQNSGNTIYF. This chain links TRBV13 with TRBJ1-3; TRBD1 agrees at 7 bases. The CDR3 is 15 amino acids. Germline CDR1 and CDR2: PRHDT and FYEKMQ (reference sequence). V trimming: 4 bases; J trimming: 0 bases; junction bases outside the gene matches: 3.